This T cell receptor (beta chain) originates from a study of blood T cell repertoires in COVID-19. Study information: Samples of COVID-19 (acute and convalescent) were obtained from the United States, Italy and Spain.

Some clones are missing from TCRdb's copy, which holds only in-frame ones; the method was immunoSEQ multiplex PCR. The data hold under 130,000 clones, with 80% to 90% observed a single time. The CDR3 extends over 14 amino acids. Germline CDR1 SGHRS, CDR2 YFSETQ. V was pared by 3 bases and J by 3 bases, with 9 bases between. This TCR was sampled from a human donor in a cohort sampled during active COVID-19. The gene calls are TRBV5-1 and TRBJ2-2, with a possible D match to TRBD2 (5 bases). The sample taken for sequencing was peripheral blood. CDR3 residues: CASSSAGDTGELFF. CDR3 in DNA: TGCGCCAGCAGCTCCGCCGGGGACACCGGGGAGCTGTTTTTT. Together with reference TRBV5-1 and TRBJ2-2, the CDR3 gives the full variable domain: KAGVTQTPRYLIKTRGQQVTLSCSPISGHRSVSWYQQTPGQGLQFLFEYFSETQRNKGNFPGRFSGRQFSNSRSEMNVSTLELGDSALYLCASSSAGDTGELFFGEGSRLTVL.